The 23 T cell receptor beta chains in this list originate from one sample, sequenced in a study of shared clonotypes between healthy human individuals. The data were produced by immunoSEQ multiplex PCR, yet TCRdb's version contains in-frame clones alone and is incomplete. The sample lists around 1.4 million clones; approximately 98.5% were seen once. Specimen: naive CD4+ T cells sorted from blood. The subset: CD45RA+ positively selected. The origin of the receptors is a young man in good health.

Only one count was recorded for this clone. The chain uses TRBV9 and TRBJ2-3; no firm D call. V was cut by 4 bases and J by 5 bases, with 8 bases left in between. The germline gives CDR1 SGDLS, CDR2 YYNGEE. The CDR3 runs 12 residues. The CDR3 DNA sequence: TGTGCCAGCAGCCCCATCCTAGATACGCAGTATTTT. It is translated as CASSPILDTQYF.

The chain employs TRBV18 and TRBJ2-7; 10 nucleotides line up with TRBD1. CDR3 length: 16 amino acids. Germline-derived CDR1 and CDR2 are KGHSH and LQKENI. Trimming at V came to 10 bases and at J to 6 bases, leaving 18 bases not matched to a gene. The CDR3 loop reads CANHRPPGTGDREQYF. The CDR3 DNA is TGTGCCAACCATCGCCCCCCCGGGACAGGGGATCGCGAGCAGTACTTC.

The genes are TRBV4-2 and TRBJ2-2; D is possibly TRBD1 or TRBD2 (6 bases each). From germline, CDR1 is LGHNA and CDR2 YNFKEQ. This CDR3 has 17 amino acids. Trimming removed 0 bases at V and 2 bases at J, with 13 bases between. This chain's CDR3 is CASSQDPRGANTGELFF. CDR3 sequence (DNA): TGTGCCAGCAGCCAAGATCCGAGGGGGGCCAACACCGGGGAGCTGTTTTTT.

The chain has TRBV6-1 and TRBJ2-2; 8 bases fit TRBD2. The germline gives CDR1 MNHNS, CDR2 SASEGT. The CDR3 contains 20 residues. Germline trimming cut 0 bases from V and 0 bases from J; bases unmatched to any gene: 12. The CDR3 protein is CASSEAGTSEKHPNTGELFF. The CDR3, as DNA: TGTGCCAGCAGTGAAGCCGGGACTAGTGAGAAACACCCGAACACCGGGGAGCTGTTTTTT.

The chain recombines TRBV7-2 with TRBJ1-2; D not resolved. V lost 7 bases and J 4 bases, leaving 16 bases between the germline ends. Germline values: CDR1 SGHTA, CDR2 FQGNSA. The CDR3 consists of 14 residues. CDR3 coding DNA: TGTGCCAGCACTAATATGGGGATTTTCTATGGCTACACCTTC. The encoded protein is CASTNMGIFYGYTF.

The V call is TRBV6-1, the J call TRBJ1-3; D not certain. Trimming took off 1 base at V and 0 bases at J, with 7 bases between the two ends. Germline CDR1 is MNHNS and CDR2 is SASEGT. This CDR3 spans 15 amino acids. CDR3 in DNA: TGTGCCAGCAGTGAAGGTACAGTCTCTGGAAACACCATATATTTT. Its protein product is CASSEGTVSGNTIYF.

In DNA, the CDR3 is TGTGCCAGCCGGTCCGGACAGAGCTCCTACGAGCAGTACTTC. Translation: CASRSGQSSYEQYF. The rearrangement links TRBV6-1 to TRBJ2-7; possible D gene TRBD1, 6 bases. Germline-derived CDR1 and CDR2 are MNHNS and SASEGT. V lost 8 bases and J lost 0, with 14 bases in between. CDR3 size: 14 residues.

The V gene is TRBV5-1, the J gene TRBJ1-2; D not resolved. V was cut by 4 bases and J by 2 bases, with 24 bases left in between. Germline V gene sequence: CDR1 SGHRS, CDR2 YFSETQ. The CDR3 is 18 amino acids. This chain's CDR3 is CASSLPWSGKMENYGYTF. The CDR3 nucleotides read TGCGCCAGCAGCCTACCCTGGAGTGGCAAGATGGAAAACTATGGCTACACCTTC.

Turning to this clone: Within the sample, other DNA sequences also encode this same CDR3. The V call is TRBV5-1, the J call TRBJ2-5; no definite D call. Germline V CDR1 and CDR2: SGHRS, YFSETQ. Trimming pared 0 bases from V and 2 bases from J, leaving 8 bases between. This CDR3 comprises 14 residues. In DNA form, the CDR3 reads TGCGCCAGCAGCTTGGTGACCTCTCAAGAGACCCAGTACTTC. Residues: CASSLVTSQETQYF.

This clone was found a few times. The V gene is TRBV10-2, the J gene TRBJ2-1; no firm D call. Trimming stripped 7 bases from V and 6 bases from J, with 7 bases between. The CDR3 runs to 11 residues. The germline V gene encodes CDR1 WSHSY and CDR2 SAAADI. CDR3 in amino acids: CASTSSNEQFF. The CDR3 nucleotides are TGCGCCAGCACCTCTAGCAATGAGCAGTTCTTC.

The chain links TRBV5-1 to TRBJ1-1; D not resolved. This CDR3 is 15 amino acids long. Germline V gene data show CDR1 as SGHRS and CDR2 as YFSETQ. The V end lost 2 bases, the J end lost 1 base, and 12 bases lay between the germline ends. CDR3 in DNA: TGCGCCAGCAGCTTTATGCGCGCCGGGAACACTGAAGCTTTCTTT. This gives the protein CASSFMRAGNTEAFF.

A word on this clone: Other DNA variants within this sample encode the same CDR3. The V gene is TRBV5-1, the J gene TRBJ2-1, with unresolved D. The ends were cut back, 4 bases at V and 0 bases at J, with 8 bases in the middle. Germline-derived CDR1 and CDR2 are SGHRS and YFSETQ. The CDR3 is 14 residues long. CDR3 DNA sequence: TGCGCCAGCAGCCAGGAGAGCTCCTACAATGAGCAGTTCTTC. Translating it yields CASSQESSYNEQFF.

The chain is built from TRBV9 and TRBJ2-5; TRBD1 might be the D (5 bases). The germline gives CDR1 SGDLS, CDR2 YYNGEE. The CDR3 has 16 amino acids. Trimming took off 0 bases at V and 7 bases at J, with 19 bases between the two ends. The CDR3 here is CASSVARAATLGTQYF. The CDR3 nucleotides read TGTGCCAGCAGCGTAGCCAGGGCGGCCACCCTCGGGACCCAGTACTTC. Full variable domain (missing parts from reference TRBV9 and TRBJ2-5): DSGVTQTPKHLITATGQRVTLRCSPRSGDLSVYWYQQSLDQGLQFLIQYYNGEERAKGNILERFSAQQFPDLHSELNLSSLELGDSALYFCASSVARAATLGTQYFGPGTRLLVL.

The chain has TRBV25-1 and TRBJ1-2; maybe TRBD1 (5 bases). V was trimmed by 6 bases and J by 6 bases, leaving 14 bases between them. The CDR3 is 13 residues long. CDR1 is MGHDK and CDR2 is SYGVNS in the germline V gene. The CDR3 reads CASSPGAGHGYTF. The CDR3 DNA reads TGTGCCAGCAGCCCTGGGGCAGGGCATGGCTACACCTTC.

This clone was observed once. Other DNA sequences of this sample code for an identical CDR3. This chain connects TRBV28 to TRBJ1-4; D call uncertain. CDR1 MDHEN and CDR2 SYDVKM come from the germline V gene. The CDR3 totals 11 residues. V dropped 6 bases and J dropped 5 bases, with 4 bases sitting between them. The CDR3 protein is CASSPNEKLFF. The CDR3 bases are TGTGCCAGCAGCCCAAATGAAAAACTGTTTTTT. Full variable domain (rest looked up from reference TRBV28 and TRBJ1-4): DVKVTQSSRYLVKRTGEKVFLECVQDMDHENMFWYRQDPGLGLRLIYFSYDVKMKEKGDIPEGYSVSREKKERFSLILESASTNQTSMYLCASSPNEKLFFGSGTQLSVL.

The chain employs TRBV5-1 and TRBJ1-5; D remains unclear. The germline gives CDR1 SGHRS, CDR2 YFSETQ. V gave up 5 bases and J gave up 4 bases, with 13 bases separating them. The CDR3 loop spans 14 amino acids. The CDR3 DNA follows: TGCGCCAGCAGTTCGGACGGAACTAATCAGCCCCAGCATTTT. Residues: CASSSDGTNQPQHF.

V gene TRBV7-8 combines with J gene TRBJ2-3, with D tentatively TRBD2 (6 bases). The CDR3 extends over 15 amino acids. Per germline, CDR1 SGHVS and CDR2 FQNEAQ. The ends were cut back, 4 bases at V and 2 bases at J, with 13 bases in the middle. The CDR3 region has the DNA TGTGCCAGCAGCTCGGAGGGAGCGGACACAGATACGCAGTATTTT. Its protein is CASSSEGADTDTQYF.

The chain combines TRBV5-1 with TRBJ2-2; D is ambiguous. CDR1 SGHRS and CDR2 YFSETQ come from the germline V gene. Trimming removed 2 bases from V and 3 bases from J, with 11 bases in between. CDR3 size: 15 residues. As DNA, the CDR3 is TGCGCCAGCAGCTTACGGCAACCGGACACCGGGGAGCTGTTTTTT. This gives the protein CASSLRQPDTGELFF. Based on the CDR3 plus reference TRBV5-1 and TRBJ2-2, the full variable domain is KAGVTQTPRYLIKTRGQQVTLSCSPISGHRSVSWYQQTPGQGLQFLFEYFSETQRNKGNFPGRFSGRQFSNSRSEMNVSTLELGDSALYLCASSLRQPDTGELFFGEGSRLTVL.

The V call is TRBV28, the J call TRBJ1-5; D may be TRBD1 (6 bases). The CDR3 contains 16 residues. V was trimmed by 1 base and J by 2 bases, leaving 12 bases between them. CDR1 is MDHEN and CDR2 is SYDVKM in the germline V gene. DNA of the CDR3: TGTGCCAGCAGTTTATCCGGGGGGCCTGGCAATCAGCCCCAGCATTTT. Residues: CASSLSGGPGNQPQHF.

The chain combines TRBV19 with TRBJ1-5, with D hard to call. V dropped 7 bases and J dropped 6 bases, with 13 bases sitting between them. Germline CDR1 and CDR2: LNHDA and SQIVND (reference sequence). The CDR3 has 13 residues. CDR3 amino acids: CASTGRIFQPQHF. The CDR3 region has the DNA TGTGCCAGTACTGGACGAATATTTCAGCCCCAGCATTTT.

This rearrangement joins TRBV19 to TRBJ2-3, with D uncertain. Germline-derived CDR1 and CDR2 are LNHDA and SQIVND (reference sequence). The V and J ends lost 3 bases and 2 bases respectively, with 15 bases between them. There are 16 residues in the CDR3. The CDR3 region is CASSMFAYDNTDTQYF. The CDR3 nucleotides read TGTGCCAGTAGTATGTTTGCCTACGATAACACAGATACGCAGTATTTT.

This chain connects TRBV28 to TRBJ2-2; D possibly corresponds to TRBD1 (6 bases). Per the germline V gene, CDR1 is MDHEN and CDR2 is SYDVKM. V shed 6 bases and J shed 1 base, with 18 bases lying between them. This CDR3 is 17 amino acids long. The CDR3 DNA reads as TGTGCCAGCAGATTACAACGGACAGTGCTGAACACCGGGGAGCTGTTTTTT. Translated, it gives CASRLQRTVLNTGELFF.

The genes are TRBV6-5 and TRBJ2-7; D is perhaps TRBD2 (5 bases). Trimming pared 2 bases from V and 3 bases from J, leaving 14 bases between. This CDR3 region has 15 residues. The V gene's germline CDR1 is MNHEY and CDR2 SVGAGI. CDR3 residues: CASSYGLRAGYEQYF. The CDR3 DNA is TGTGCCAGCAGTTACGGTCTGAGGGCCGGCTACGAGCAGTACTTC.